One and the same sample provided the 13 T cell receptor beta chains below, sequenced in a study of spatial heterogeneity in lung cancer. Time point in this sample: sample taken at primary tumor resection. From tumor, nontumor lung or frozen PBMC, whole RNA was taken unsorted for sequencing. TCRdb processed the 5' RACE reads anew with MiXCR; each CDR3 protein has one entry. The top ten hold around 6.6% of the sample, which has 77,000 or so distinct CDR3 sequences, 15% to 25% seen once. Here the sequenced sample was PBMCs, taken at surgery. These receptors were taken from a male donor with early-stage non-small cell lung cancer.

The gene calls are TRBV5-1 and TRBJ1-1, with D possibly matching TRBD1 (6 bases). The V gene's germline CDR1 is SGHRS and CDR2 YFSETQ. The V end lost 7 bases, the J end lost 1 base, and 11 bases lay between the germline ends. The CDR3 is 13 amino acids. The CDR3 DNA sequence: TGCGCCAGCGGCGGACAGTCGAACACTGAAGCTTTCTTT. Encoded protein: CASGGQSNTEAFF. The full variable domain, in which reference TRBV5-1 and TRBJ1-1 provide the parts outside the CDR3, is KAGVTQTPRYLIKTRGQQVTLSCSPISGHRSVSWYQQTPGQGLQFLFEYFSETQRNKGNFPGRFSGRQFSNSRSEMNVSTLELGDSALYLCASGGQSNTEAFFGQGTRLTVV.

This clonotype has more than one count but fewer than ten. This chain joins TRBV3-1 and TRBJ1-6, with D tentatively TRBD1 (5 bases). Trimming removed 4 bases from V and 8 bases from J, with 9 bases in between. The CDR3 has 13 amino acids. Per the germline V gene, CDR1 is LGHDT and CDR2 is YNNKEL (reference sequence). DNA for the CDR3: TGTGCCAGCAGCCGAGCGGGGGATTCACCCCTCCACTTT. It specifies CASSRAGDSPLHF.

At least ten counts were recorded for this clonotype. The V gene is TRBV7-9, the J gene TRBJ2-5; D possibly corresponds to TRBD2 (5 bases). V lost 3 bases to trimming and J lost 6 bases, with 11 bases between them. The CDR3 is 13 amino acids. Germline CDR1 and CDR2: SEHNR and FQNEAQ (reference sequence). Here the CDR3 DNA reads TGTGCCAGCAGCTTCCTGAGGGAGAAGACCCAGTACTTC. It specifies CASSFLREKTQYF.

This clonotype came up a few times. The chain has TRBV27 and TRBJ1-2, with a tentative D call TRBD1 (6 bases). Trimming stripped 1 base from V and 0 bases from J, with 9 bases between. CDR1 is MNHEY and CDR2 is SMNVEV in the germline V gene (reference sequence). The CDR3 is 15 amino acids. The CDR3 loop reads CASSLLSGANYGYTF. CDR3 sequence (DNA): TGTGCCAGCAGTTTATTGTCAGGGGCTAACTATGGCTACACCTTC.

The chain uses TRBV7-8 and TRBJ2-1; no firm D call. CDR1 is SGHVS and CDR2 is FQNEAQ in the germline V gene. The CDR3 consists of 15 residues. The V gene lost 7 bases and the J gene lost 5 bases, with 18 bases spanning the gap. The CDR3 protein is CASIRRAARNNEQFF. CDR3 in DNA: TGTGCCAGCATCCGCCGGGCTGCCCGAAACAATGAGCAGTTCTTC.

The rearrangement joins TRBV24-1 to TRBJ2-5, with D perhaps matching TRBD1 (7 bases). V was shortened by 4 bases and J by 5 bases, with 16 bases between the two germline ends. Germline values: CDR1 KGHDR, CDR2 SFDVKD. CDR3 length: 15 residues. The CDR3 protein is CATSDAGQPPETQYF. CDR3 bases: TGTGCCACCAGTGACGCGGGACAGCCCCCGGAGACCCAGTACTTC.

The chain joins TRBV7-9 to TRBJ2-1; 8 bases are a match to TRBD1. Germline trimming cut 5 bases from V and 2 bases from J; bases unmatched to any gene: 5. Germline V gene lookup returns CDR1 SEHNR and CDR2 FQNEAQ (reference sequence). This CDR3 comprises 15 residues. The CDR3 sequence is CASSRQGMAYNEQFF. As DNA, the CDR3 is TGTGCCAGCAGCCGACAGGGGATGGCCTACAATGAGCAGTTCTTC.

V gene TRBV10-3 combines with J gene TRBJ2-7; TRBD1 agrees at 10 bases. The trim removed 10 bases at V and 3 bases at J, leaving 12 bases unmatched. The germline CDR1 and CDR2 sequences are ENHRY and SYGVKD. CDR3 length: 15 residues. Written as DNA, the CDR3 is TGTGCCACCAACTCCGGGACAGGGGCGGGCTACGAGCAGTACTTC. It translates to CATNSGTGAGYEQYF.

In this sample, this clonotype turned up many times. This chain uses TRBV29-1 with TRBJ1-1, with TRBD1 identical over 7 bases. Looked up from germline, CDR1 is SQVTM and CDR2 is ANQGSEA. This CDR3 contains 13 residues. V gave up 6 bases and J gave up 1 base; unmatched junction bases: 5. CDR3 in DNA: TGCAGCGTCGGACAGGCTCCGAACACTGAAGCTTTCTTT. Translation gives CSVGQAPNTEAFF.

The chain has TRBV5-1 and TRBJ2-5, with D unclear. CDR1 is SGHRS, CDR2 YFSETQ, per germline. Trimming stripped 2 bases from V and 5 bases from J, with 19 bases between. The CDR3 runs 16 residues. As DNA, the CDR3 is TGCGCCAGCAGCTTAGGGCACCCTCTTACCGGGGAGACCCAGTACTTC. Residues: CASSLGHPLTGETQYF. Supplemented by reference TRBV5-1 and TRBJ2-5, the full variable domain reads KAGVTQTPRYLIKTRGQQVTLSCSPISGHRSVSWYQQTPGQGLQFLFEYFSETQRNKGNFPGRFSGRQFSNSRSEMNVSTLELGDSALYLCASSLGHPLTGETQYFGPGTRLLVL.

This sequence joins TRBV19 and TRBJ1-5, with D tentatively TRBD1 (5 bases). The germline V and J ends were trimmed by 4 bases and 5 bases, with 18 bases remaining between them. The CDR3 has 16 amino acids. In germline, CDR1 is LNHDA, CDR2 SQIVND (reference sequence). The CDR3 region has the DNA TGTGCCAGTAGTACCCTTACCCAGGGTGGGTATCAGCCCCAGCATTTT. Protein sequence: CASSTLTQGGYQPQHF.

The rearrangement uses TRBV6-6 and TRBJ2-3; the D is unclear. Germline V gene sequence: CDR1 MNHNY, CDR2 SVGAGI (reference sequence). V was cut by 7 bases and J by 1 base, with 9 bases left in between. This CDR3 is built from 13 residues. The CDR3 region is CASTGAGTDTQYF. CDR3 bases: TGTGCCAGCACCGGCGCGGGCACAGATACGCAGTATTTT.

This clonotype was counted a few times. The J gene is TRBJ1-3, the V gene TRBV11-3; D not certain. CDR3 size: 14 residues. The V end lost 5 bases, the J end lost 0 bases, and 8 bases lay between the germline ends. Germline lookup yields CDR1 SGHNT and CDR2 YENEEA. CDR3 bases: TGTGCCAGCAGCATTAGCGTCTCTGGAAACACCATATATTTT. This encodes CASSISVSGNTIYF.